This T cell receptor beta chain was obtained from a study of T cell repertoires in cytomegalovirus infection. Study information: Researchers turned to recently identified HLA-C-restricted CMV epitopes as well as well-studied HLA-B-restricted ones. Matching HLA type and CMV infection were both indicated by public TCR beta signatures.

TCRdb re-called the reads through MiXCR, storing one row per CDR3 protein. The profile shows approximately 470,000 distinct CDR3 sequences, under 55% of them singletons. Turning to this clonotype: Antigen: not known.

The length of the CDR3 is 15 residues. Germline lookup yields CDR1 SGHTA and CDR2 FQGNSA. Trimming removed 5 bases at V and 1 base at J, with 12 bases between. Study observations and caveats: Carriers of CMV plus the relevant HLA were identified by cumulative public TCR beta family frequency. CMV-specific HLA-C-restricted TCR beta clonotypes dominated the ex vivo response.

This sequence joins TRBV7-2 and TRBJ1-5; perhaps TRBD1 as D (6 bases). This sequence originates from a human donor in good health (CMV status not recorded). Some clones in this sample may be carry-over from other donors' samples. The sample in question was cultured PBMCs, obtained from culture after CMV antigen stimulation. CDR3 sequence (DNA): TGTGCCAGCAGCCGCAGGGGAGGAAGCAATCAGCCCCAGCATTTT. Translated, it gives CASSRRGGSNQPQHF.